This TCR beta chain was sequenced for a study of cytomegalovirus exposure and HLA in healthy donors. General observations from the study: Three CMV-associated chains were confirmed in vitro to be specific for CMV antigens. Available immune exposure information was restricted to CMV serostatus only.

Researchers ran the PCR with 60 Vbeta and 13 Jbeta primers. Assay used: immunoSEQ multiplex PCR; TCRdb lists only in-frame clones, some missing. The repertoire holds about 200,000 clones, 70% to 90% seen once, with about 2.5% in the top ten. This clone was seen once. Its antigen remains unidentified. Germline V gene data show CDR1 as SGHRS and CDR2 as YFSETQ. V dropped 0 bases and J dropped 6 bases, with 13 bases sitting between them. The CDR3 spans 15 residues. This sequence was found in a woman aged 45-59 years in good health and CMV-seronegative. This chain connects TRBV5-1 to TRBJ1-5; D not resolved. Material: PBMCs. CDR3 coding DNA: TGCGCCAGCAGCTTGGTAGGAGATCTTGCTCAGCCCCAGCATTTT. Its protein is CASSLVGDLAQPQHF.